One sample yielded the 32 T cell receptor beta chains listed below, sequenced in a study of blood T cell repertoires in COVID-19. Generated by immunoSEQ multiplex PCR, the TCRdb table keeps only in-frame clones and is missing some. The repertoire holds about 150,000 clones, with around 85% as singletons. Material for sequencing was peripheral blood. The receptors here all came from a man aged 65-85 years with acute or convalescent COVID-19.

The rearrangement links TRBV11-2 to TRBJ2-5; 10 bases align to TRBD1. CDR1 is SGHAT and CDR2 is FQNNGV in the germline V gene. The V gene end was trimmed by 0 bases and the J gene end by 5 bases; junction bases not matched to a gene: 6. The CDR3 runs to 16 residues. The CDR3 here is CASSLETGGMGETQYF. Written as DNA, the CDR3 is TGTGCCAGCAGCTTAGAGACAGGGGGCATGGGGGAGACCCAGTACTTC.

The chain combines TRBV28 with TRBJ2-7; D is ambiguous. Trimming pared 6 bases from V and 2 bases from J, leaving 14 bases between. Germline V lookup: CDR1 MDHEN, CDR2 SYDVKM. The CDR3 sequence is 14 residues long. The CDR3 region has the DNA TGTGCCAGCAGAGATCCGAGGAGAACCTACGAGCAGTACTTC. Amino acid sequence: CASRDPRRTYEQYF.

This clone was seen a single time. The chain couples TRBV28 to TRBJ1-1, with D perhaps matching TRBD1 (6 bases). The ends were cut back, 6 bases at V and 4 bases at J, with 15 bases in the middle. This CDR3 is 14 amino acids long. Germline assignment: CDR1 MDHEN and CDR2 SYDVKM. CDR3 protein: CASRRRGIPTEAFF. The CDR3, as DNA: TGTGCCAGCAGACGCAGGGGAATCCCCACTGAAGCTTTCTTT.

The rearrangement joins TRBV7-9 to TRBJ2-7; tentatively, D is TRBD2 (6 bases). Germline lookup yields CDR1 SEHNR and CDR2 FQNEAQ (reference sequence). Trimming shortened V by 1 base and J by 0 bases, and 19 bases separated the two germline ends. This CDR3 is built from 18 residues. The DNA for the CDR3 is TGTGCCAGCAGCTTAGGGGGGGTTGGAGGAAGGAGCTCCTACGAGCAGTACTTC. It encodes CASSLGGVGGRSSYEQYF.

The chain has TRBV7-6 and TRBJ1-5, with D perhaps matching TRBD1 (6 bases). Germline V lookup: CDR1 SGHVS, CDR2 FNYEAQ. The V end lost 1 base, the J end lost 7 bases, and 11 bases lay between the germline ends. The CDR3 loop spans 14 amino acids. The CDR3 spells CASSLGGQQQPQHF. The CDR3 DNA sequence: TGTGCCAGCAGCTTAGGGGGGCAGCAACAGCCCCAGCATTTT.

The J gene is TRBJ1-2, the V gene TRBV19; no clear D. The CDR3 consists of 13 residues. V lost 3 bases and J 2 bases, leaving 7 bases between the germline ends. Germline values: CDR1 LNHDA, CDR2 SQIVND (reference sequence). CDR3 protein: CASSMGGNYGYTF. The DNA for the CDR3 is TGTGCCAGTAGTATGGGAGGAAACTATGGCTACACCTTC.

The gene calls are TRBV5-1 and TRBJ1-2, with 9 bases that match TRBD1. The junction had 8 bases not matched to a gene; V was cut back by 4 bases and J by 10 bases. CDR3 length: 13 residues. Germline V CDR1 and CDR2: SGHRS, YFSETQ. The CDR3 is CASSLGQGIDYTF. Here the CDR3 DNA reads TGCGCCAGCAGCCTGGGACAGGGAATAGACTACACCTTC.

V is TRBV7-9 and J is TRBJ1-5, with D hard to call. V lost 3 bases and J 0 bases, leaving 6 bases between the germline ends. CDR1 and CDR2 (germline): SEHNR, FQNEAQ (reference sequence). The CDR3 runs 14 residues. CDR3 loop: CASSFAGSNQPQHF. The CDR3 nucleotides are TGTGCCAGCAGCTTCGCAGGTAGCAATCAGCCCCAGCATTTT.

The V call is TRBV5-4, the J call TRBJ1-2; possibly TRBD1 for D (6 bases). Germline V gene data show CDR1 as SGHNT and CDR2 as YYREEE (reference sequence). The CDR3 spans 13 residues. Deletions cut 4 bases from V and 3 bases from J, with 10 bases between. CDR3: CASSAEGDYGYTF. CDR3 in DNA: TGTGCCAGCAGCGCAGAGGGGGACTATGGCTACACCTTC. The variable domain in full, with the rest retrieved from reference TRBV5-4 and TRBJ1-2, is ETGVTQSPTHLIKTRGQQVTLRCSSQSGHNTVSWYQQALGQGPQFIFQYYREEENGRGNFPPRFSGLQFPNYSSELNVNALELDDSALYLCASSAEGDYGYTFGSGTRLTVV.

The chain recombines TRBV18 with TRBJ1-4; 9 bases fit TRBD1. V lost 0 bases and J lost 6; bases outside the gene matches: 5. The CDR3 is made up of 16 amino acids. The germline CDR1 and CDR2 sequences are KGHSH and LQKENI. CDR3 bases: TGTGCCAGCTCACCACCGGGGACAGGGAGAGATGAAAAACTGTTTTTT. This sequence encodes CASSPPGTGRDEKLFF.

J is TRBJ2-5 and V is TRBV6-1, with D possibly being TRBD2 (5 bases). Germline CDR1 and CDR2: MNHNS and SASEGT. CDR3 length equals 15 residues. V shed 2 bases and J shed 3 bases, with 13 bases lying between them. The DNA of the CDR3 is TGTGCCAGCAGTGAATATGCGGGCTCGGAAGAGACCCAGTACTTC. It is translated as CASSEYAGSEETQYF.

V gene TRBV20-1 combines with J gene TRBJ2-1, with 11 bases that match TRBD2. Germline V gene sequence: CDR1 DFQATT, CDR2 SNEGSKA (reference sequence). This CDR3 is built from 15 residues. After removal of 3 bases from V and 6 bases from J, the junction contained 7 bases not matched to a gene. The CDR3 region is CSASFGTSGGNEQFF. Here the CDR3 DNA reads TGCAGTGCTAGTTTCGGGACTAGCGGAGGCAATGAGCAGTTCTTC.

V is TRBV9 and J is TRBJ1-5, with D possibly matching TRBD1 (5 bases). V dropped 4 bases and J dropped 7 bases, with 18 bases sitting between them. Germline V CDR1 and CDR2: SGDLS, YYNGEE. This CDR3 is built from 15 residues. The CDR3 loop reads CASSPTAGGGQPQHF. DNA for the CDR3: TGTGCCAGCAGCCCAACTGCGGGGGGTGGACAGCCCCAGCATTTT.

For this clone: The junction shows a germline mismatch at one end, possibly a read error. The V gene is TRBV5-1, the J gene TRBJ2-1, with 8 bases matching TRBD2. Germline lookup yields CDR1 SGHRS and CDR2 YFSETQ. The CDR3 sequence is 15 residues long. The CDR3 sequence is CASRLGTRDYNEQFF. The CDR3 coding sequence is TGCGCCAGCAGATTGGGGACTAGGGACTACAATGAGCAGTTCTTC.

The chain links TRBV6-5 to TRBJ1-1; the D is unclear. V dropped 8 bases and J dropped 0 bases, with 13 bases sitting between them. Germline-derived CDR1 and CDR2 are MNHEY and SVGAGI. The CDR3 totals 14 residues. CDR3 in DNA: TGTGCCAGCCAGGCGGGAGTCATGAACACTGAAGCTTTCTTT. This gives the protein CASQAGVMNTEAFF.

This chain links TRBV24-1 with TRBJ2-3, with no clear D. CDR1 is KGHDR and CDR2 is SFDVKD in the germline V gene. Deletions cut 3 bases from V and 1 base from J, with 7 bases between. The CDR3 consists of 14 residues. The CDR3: CATSDNLGTDTQYF. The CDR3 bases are TGTGCCACCAGTGATAACCTAGGCACAGATACGCAGTATTTT.

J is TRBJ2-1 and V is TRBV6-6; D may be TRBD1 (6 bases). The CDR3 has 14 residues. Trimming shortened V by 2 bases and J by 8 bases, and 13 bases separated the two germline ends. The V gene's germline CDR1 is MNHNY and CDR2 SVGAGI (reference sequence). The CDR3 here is CASSYEGQGHEQFF. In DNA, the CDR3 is TGTGCCAGCAGTTACGAGGGTCAGGGGCATGAGCAGTTCTTC.

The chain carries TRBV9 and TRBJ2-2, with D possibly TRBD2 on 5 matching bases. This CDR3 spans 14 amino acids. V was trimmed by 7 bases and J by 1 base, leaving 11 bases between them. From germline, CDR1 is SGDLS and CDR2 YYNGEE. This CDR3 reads CASRLDLNTGELFF. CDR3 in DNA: TGTGCCAGCCGATTGGACTTGAACACCGGGGAGCTGTTTTTT.

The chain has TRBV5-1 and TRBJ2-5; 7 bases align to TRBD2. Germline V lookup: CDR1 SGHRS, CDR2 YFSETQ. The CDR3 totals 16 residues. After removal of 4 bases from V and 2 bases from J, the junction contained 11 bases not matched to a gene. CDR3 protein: CASSARGGRSQETQYF. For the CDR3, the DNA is TGCGCCAGCAGCGCTCGGGGCGGGAGATCACAAGAGACCCAGTACTTC.

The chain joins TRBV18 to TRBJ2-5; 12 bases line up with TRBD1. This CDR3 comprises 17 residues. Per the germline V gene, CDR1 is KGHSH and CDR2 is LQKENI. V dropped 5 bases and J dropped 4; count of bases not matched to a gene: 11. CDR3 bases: TGTGCCAGCTCATTTGAATCGGGACAGGGGGCGAGAGAGACCCAGTACTTC. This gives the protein CASSFESGQGARETQYF.

The CDR3 DNA reads as TGTGCCAGCAGCTTAGATACAGGGCTGTCCTACGAGCAGTACTTC. Its translation: CASSLDTGLSYEQYF. This sequence joins TRBV11-2 and TRBJ2-7, with D possibly being TRBD1 (6 bases). The germline V and J ends were trimmed by 0 bases and 1 base, with 10 bases remaining between them. The CDR3 totals 15 residues. CDR1 SGHAT and CDR2 FQNNGV come from the germline V gene.

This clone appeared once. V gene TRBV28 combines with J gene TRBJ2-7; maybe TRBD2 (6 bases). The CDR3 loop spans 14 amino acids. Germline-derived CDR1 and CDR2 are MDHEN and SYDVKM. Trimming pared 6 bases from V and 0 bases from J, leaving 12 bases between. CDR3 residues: CASREGATSYEQYF. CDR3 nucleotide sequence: TGTGCCAGCAGGGAGGGCGCTACCTCCTACGAGCAGTACTTC.

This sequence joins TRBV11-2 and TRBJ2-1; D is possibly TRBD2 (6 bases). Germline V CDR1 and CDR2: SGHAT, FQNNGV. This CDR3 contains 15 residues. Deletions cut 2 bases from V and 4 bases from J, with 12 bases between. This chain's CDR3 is CASSLNGRRYNEQFF. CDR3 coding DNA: TGTGCCAGCAGCTTAAACGGGAGACGATACAATGAGCAGTTCTTC.

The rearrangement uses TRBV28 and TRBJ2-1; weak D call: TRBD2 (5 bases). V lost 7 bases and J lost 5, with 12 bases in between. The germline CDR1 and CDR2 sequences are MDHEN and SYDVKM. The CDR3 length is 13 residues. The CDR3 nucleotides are TGTGCCAGCATATCCACGGGGAACAATGAGCAGTTCTTC. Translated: CASISTGNNEQFF.

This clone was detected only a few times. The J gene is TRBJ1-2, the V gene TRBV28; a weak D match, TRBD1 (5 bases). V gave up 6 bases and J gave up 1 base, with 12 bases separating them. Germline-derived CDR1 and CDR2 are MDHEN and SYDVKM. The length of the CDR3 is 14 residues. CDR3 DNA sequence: TGTGCCAGCAGATGGTATCAGGGTAACTATGGCTACACCTTC. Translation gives CASRWYQGNYGYTF.

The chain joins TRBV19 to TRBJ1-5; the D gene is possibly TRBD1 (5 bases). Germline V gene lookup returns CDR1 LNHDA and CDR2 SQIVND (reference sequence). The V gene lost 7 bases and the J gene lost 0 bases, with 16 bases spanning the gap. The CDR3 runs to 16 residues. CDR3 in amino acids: CASTLAGGYSNQPQHF. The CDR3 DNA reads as TGTGCCAGTACCCTTGCGGGGGGATATAGCAATCAGCCCCAGCATTTT.

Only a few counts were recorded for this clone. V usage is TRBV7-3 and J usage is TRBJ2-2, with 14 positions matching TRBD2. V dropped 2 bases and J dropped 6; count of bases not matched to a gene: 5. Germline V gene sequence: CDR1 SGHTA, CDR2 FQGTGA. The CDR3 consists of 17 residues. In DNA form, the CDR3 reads TGTGCCAGCAGCTTACCCGGGACTAGCGGGAGTGCCGGGGAGCTGTTTTTT. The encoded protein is CASSLPGTSGSAGELFF.

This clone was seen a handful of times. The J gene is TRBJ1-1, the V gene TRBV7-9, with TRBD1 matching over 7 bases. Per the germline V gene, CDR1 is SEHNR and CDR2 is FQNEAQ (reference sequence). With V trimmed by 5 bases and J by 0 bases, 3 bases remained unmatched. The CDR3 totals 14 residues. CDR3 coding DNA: TGTGCCAGCAGCCGCGGACAGGTGAACACTGAAGCTTTCTTT. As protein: CASSRGQVNTEAFF.

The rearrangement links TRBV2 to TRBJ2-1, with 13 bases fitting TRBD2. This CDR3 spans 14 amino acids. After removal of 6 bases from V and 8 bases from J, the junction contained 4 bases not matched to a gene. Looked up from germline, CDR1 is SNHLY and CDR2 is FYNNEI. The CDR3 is CASRTGTSGDEQFF. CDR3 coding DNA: TGTGCCAGCAGGACGGGGACTAGCGGGGATGAGCAGTTCTTC.

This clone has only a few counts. This CDR3 is CASSSRGPPYEQYF. CDR3 DNA sequence: TGTGCCAGCAGCTCTCGTGGGCCCCCCTACGAGCAGTACTTC. The J gene is TRBJ2-7, the V gene TRBV7-9; D unresolved. The ends were cut back, 4 bases at V and 2 bases at J, with 12 bases in the middle. The CDR3 totals 14 residues. The germline gives CDR1 SEHNR, CDR2 FQNEAQ (reference sequence).

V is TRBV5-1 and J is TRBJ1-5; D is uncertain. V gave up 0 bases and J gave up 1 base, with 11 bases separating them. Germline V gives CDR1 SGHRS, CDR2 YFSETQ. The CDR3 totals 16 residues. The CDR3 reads CASSLEPMESNQPQHF. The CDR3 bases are TGCGCCAGCAGCTTGGAGCCCATGGAGAGCAATCAGCCCCAGCATTTT.

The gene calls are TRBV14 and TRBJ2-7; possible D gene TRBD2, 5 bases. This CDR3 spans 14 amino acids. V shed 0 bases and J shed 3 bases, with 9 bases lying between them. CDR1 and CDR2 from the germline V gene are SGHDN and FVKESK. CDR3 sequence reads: CASSQDPSYYEQYF. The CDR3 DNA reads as TGTGCCAGCAGCCAAGATCCTAGCTACTACGAGCAGTACTTC.